These 6 T cell receptor beta chains came from one sample sequenced in a study of control samples from healthy donors and cancer patients. Sequencing used immunoSEQ multiplex PCR; TCRdb keeps in-frame clones, though not all of them. The table shows about 140,000 clones, with roughly 92% occurring only once. Sequenced material: blood. These receptor sequences come from a young man in good health.

The chain has TRBV7-9 and TRBJ2-3, with D perhaps matching TRBD2 (5 bases). Trimming took off 2 bases at V and 0 bases at J, with 12 bases between the two ends. Per germline, CDR1 SEHNR and CDR2 FQNEAQ (reference sequence). CDR3 length equals 16 residues. Here the CDR3 DNA reads TGTGCCAGCAGCTTAAGGGAGTCCGAAAGCACAGATACGCAGTATTTT. Translating it yields CASSLRESESTDTQYF.

The chain employs TRBV5-1 and TRBJ2-5; D uncertain. V dropped 2 bases and J dropped 3 bases, with 8 bases sitting between them. The germline CDR1 and CDR2 sequences are SGHRS and YFSETQ. The length of the CDR3 is 13 residues. The CDR3 DNA is TGCGCCAGCAGCTTCTTAGTGGAAGAGACCCAGTACTTC. Translated, it gives CASSFLVEETQYF.

V and J are TRBV30 and TRBJ1-3; 7 nucleotides agree with TRBD1. The germline V gene encodes CDR1 GTSNPN and CDR2 SVGIG (reference sequence). With V trimmed by 2 bases and J by 2 bases, 6 bases remained unmatched. The CDR3 sequence is 15 residues long. This CDR3 is CAWSRGTEPGNTIYF. In DNA form, the CDR3 reads TGTGCCTGGAGTCGGGGGACAGAGCCTGGAAACACCATATATTTT.

The chain links TRBV20-1 to TRBJ2-7; D may be TRBD1 (6 bases). There are 14 residues in the CDR3. V lost 3 bases and J 2 bases, leaving 14 bases between the germline ends. Germline assignment: CDR1 DFQATT and CDR2 SNEGSKA (reference sequence). DNA for the CDR3: TGCAGTGCTAGTTCGTCGGCAGGGGCCTACGAGCAGTACTTC. Protein product: CSASSSAGAYEQYF.

The V gene is TRBV6-2 or TRBV6-3, the J gene TRBJ2-3; D not certain. The V end was cut by 5 bases, the J end by 5 bases, with 11 bases between. Germline V lookup: CDR1 MNHEY, CDR2 SVGEGT. The CDR3 contains 13 residues. The CDR3, as DNA: TGTGCCAGCAGTCAGGATTCCCTAGATACGCAGTATTTT. As protein: CASSQDSLDTQYF.

This chain links TRBV25-1 with TRBJ2-5; 13 bases align to TRBD2. V lost 2 bases to trimming and J lost 4 bases; unmatched junction nucleotides: 4. Germline V CDR1 and CDR2: MGHDK, SYGVNS. The CDR3 runs to 16 residues. In DNA form, the CDR3 reads TGTGCCAGCAGTGAAGGGACTAGCGGGACGGGAGAGACCCAGTACTTC. This encodes CASSEGTSGTGETQYF.